This TCR beta chain was captured in a study of Ad26.COV2.S vaccination and SARS-CoV-2 variants. This CDR3 comprises 14 residues. This clone was seen just once. The method was immunoSEQ multiplex PCR; TCRdb's version includes in-frame clones alone and lacks a portion of them. This table has hundreds of thousands of clones, approximately 87% appearing once. Treatment: some 20 received Ad26.COV2.S at low or high dose, single or two shots; several received placebo; per-sample allocation not given. After the first vaccine or placebo injection, samples were drawn on day 63. Sequenced here: peripheral blood, sampled in a trial of Ad26.COV2.S vaccine versus placebo. This TCR came from a person between 18 and 59 years old who received the Ad26.COV2.S COVID-19 vaccine or a placebo. The chain couples TRBV21-1 to TRBJ2-7; TRBD1 is the table's D call and was not checked against the DNA. TRBV21-1 is recorded as a pseudogene. This CDR3 is CASSRGTTSYEQYF. As DNA, the CDR3 is TGTGCCAGCAGCAGAGGGACAACCTCCTACGAGCAGTACTTC.